These T cell receptor beta chains were read from a single sample in a study of T cell repertoires in cytomegalovirus infection. TCRdb itself ran the reads through MiXCR, one entry per CDR3 protein. The sample comprises 630,000 or so distinct CDR3 sequences, around 24% of which are singletons, and 8% rests with the top ten. The sample was CD8+ T cells from PBMCs. The receptor source for this set is a human donor in good health (CMV status not recorded). Some clones in this sample may be carry-over from other donors' samples. Each CDR3 is given without its conserved first and last residue. A D gene is named only where the DNA matches it firmly.

>NA|TRBV6-1|TRBJ2-5
ASSSFDRSGETQY
>TRBD2|TRBV6-4|TRBJ2-2
ASSDSFLAGTGELF
>NA|TRBV7-2|TRBJ1-1
ASSNRLTEAF
>TRBD1|TRBV27|TRBJ1-5
ASRTGVSNQPQH
>NA|TRBV7-6|TRBJ2-1
ASSLGITEQF
>NA|TRBV25-1|TRBJ2-7
ASIGLFPTEQY
>NA|TRBV7-9|TRBJ2-5
ASSSVGSKETQY
>NA|TRBV7-9|TRBJ2-2
ASSSTGPDTGELF
>NA|TRBV29-1|TRBJ1-2
SVEPMQTNYGYT
>NA|TRBV27|TRBJ2-1
ASSLVGPIYNEQF
>NA|TRBV7-9|TRBJ2-1
ASSLEGPDEQF
>TRBD1|TRBV14|TRBJ2-2
ASSQVFARGLQNTGELF
>NA|TRBV12-3/TRBV12-4|TRBJ2-7
ASSRLSYEQY
>TRBD1|TRBV7-9|TRBJ1-3
ASSSGQAVNTIY
>NA|TRBV20-1|TRBJ1-2
SAPHNYGYT
>NA|TRBV2|TRBJ2-2
ARERVPGLSGELF
>TRBD1|TRBV12-3/TRBV12-4|TRBJ1-4
ASSFGDRSNEKLF
>NA|TRBV7-6|TRBJ1-1
ASSSPQGNTEAF
>NA|TRBV9|TRBJ2-1
ASSPYDSFLYNEQF
>NA|TRBV20-1|TRBJ1-1
SARGGLRTEAF
>NA|TRBV27|TRBJ2-1
ASSLSQGHNEQF
>NA|TRBV19|TRBJ1-2
ASSTGTSYGYT
>TRBD1|TRBV6-2/TRBV6-3|TRBJ2-4
ASSSRDRLGIQY
>TRBD2|TRBV27|TRBJ2-3
ASSAGAGGAGTDTQY
>TRBD1|TRBV29-1|TRBJ2-7
SVETGGGWYEQY
>TRBD1|TRBV7-9|TRBJ2-2
ASSLAGAGGQGGNTGELF
>TRBD1|TRBV5-4|TRBJ1-5
ASSLAPDRRFQPQH
>NA|TRBV6-1|TRBJ2-1
ASSYGWGANNEQF
>NA|TRBV7-9|TRBJ1-5
ASSPSGTVQPQH
>TRBD2|TRBV6-2/TRBV6-3|TRBJ2-7
ASSSAGPSYEQY
>NA|TRBV29-1|TRBJ1-2
SVEGRTAEQRYSYT
>NA|TRBV12-3/TRBV12-4|TRBJ2-1
ASSLKAVDDEQF
>TRBD1|TRBV6-5|TRBJ1-6
ASSDRDSTYNSPLH
>NA|TRBV6-1|TRBJ2-5
ASSSGVETQY
>TRBD2|TRBV28|TRBJ2-3
ASSLWRGGTDTQY
>TRBD2|TRBV4-1|TRBJ2-1
ASSQSPAGGQNEQF
>NA|TRBV19|TRBJ1-1
ASTLTGNTEAF
>NA|TRBV6-1|TRBJ2-2
ASTGDTGELF
>NA|TRBV13|TRBJ1-1
ASSLIGGANTEAF
>TRBD2|TRBV2|TRBJ2-3
ASGGSSGTLTDTQY
>NA|TRBV14|TRBJ2-7
ASSLRGQQDYEQY
>NA|TRBV29-1|TRBJ2-6
SVEGTGANVLT
>NA|TRBV28|TRBJ2-3
ASSPGTVEIDTQY
>NA|TRBV29-1|TRBJ1-1
SVSGIGAF
>NA|TRBV5-1|TRBJ2-3
ASSLNSFFTDTQY
>TRBD2|TRBV10-3|TRBJ2-3
AIGAGGITDTQY
>NA|TRBV2|TRBJ2-7
ASRDSPYEQY